The 15 T cell receptor beta chains reported below all come from one sample, sequenced in a study of post-analysis software for immune sequencing data (dated by TCRdb to the mid-2010s). Their antigen targets remain unknown. What the authors observed across the whole study: Patients showed significantly higher frequencies than controls for roughly five TRBV segments, among them TRBV5-6, TRBV5-1 and TRBV20-1.

Receptors were amplified or captured by PCR. Sequencing was carried out with an Illumina HiSeq 2500. Unique molecular identifiers were incorporated into TCR beta cDNA libraries to reduce PCR and sequencing biases. TCRdb itself trimmed the public reads at Q25 with fastp, ran MiXCR and retained productive beta chains. Each record represents a unique CDR3 protein, reported with the most common genes and DNA among its rows. Present in this sample are fewer than 850,000 distinct CDR3 sequences, under 60% of which were seen just once. The biggest ten clones account for roughly 4.9% of the sample. The sample consisted of blood. These receptors all come from a girl aged 5-17 years with multiple sclerosis.

The rearrangement joins TRBV6-1 to TRBJ1-2; D call uncertain. The CDR3 length is 14 residues. The V and J ends lost 3 bases and 8 bases respectively, with 16 bases between them. Germline loops: CDR1 MNHNS, CDR2 SASEGT. The CDR3 bases are TGTGCCAGCAGTGACCTCCACGGTGGCGGGGGCTACACCTTC. This gives the protein CASSDLHGGGGYTF.

This chain links TRBV2 with TRBJ2-7; D is possibly TRBD2 (5 bases). Between the trimmed V and J ends, which lost 9 bases and 0 bases, there was a span of 15 bases. The CDR3 extends over 14 amino acids. The V gene's germline CDR1 is SNHLY and CDR2 FYNNEI. Here the CDR3 reads CASSELRNSYEQYF. The CDR3 DNA follows: TGTGCCAGTAGCGAACTCAGAAACTCCTACGAGCAGTACTTC.

This rearrangement joins TRBV2 to TRBJ1-1; D perhaps matches TRBD1 (5 bases). CDR3 length equals 14 residues. Germline V gene lookup returns CDR1 SNHLY and CDR2 FYNNEI. The V gene lost 7 bases and the J gene lost 4 bases, with 16 bases spanning the gap. The DNA of the CDR3 is TGTGCCAGCAAGGAGGGACCGCAGCGCACTGAAGCTTTCTTT. The encoded protein is CASKEGPQRTEAFF.

Concerning this clonotype: One junction end disagrees with the germline gene, perhaps due to a read error. V is TRBV5-6 and J is TRBJ2-3; D may match TRBD1 or TRBD2 (5 bases each). In germline, CDR1 is SGHDT, CDR2 YYEEEE. The CDR3 contains 13 residues. The CDR3 spells CASSNGGGGTQDF. In DNA, the CDR3 is TGTGCCAGCAGCAACGGTGGTGGGGGTACGCAGGATTTT.

The genes are TRBV20-1 and TRBJ2-3; TRBD2 agrees at 7 bases. V lost 0 bases, J lost 0 bases, and 6 bases stayed unmatched. Germline-derived CDR1 and CDR2 are DFQATT and SNEGSKA (reference sequence). The CDR3 spans 16 residues. This CDR3 is CSARDHSGTSTDTQYF. The CDR3 DNA reads as TGCAGTGCTAGAGATCACAGCGGGACTAGCACAGATACGCAGTATTTT.

J is TRBJ2-5 and V is TRBV9; weak D call: TRBD1 (5 bases). The J call is uncertain, as TRBJ2-7 better fits the DNA end. The CDR3 contains 15 residues. The germline V gene encodes CDR1 SGDLS and CDR2 YYNGEE. CDR3 amino acids: CASSATVTGRYEQYF. CDR3 bases: TGTGCCAGCAGCGCCACGGTTACAGGACGATACGAGCAGTACTTC.

V gene TRBV12-3 or TRBV12-4 combines with J gene TRBJ1-1; 7 positions match TRBD1. Trimming cost V 6 bases and J 4 bases; bases outside gene matches: 11. The CDR3 runs 15 residues. CDR3 sequence reads: CASRTTGFVATEAFF. The CDR3 DNA is TGTGCCAGCAGAACGACAGGGTTTGTCGCCACTGAAGCTTTCTTT.

V is TRBV5-6 and J is TRBJ2-1; D remains unclear. This CDR3 has 13 amino acids. Germline V gene lookup returns CDR1 SGHDT and CDR2 YYEEEE. Trimming pared 0 bases from V and 3 bases from J, leaving 4 bases between. The CDR3 DNA follows: TGTGCCAGCAGCTTGGTGAACTACAATGAGCAGTTCTTC. It translates to CASSLVNYNEQFF. Full variable domain (rest looked up from reference TRBV5-6 and TRBJ2-1): DAGVTQSPTHLIKTRGQQVTLRCSPKSGHDTVSWYQQALGQGPQFIFQYYEEEERQRGNFPDRFSGHQFPNYSSELNVNALLLGDSALYLCASSLVNYNEQFFGPGTRLTVL.

The chain has TRBV13 and TRBJ1-2; D gene uncertain. This CDR3 is built from 13 residues. Germline V CDR1 and CDR2: PRHDT, FYEKMQ (reference sequence). V lost 3 bases, J lost 5 bases, and 10 bases lay in between. The CDR3 DNA is TGTGCCAGCAGCTTCGCGGGCTATTATGGCTACACCTTC. It is translated as CASSFAGYYGYTF.

The rearrangement links TRBV7-9 to TRBJ1-2; a weak D match, TRBD1 (6 bases). The germline V and J ends were trimmed by 5 bases and 4 bases, with 17 bases remaining between them. Germline V gene data show CDR1 as SEHNR and CDR2 as FQNEAQ (reference sequence). CDR3 length: 15 amino acids. This CDR3 reads CASSQGGGRGYGYTF. The CDR3 bases are TGTGCCAGCAGCCAGGGAGGTGGCAGGGGCTATGGCTACACCTTC.

This chain links TRBV28 with TRBJ2-1; perhaps TRBD1 as D (6 bases). Looked up from germline, CDR1 is MDHEN and CDR2 is SYDVKM. This CDR3 has 15 residues. V shed 5 bases and J shed 6 bases, with 17 bases lying between them. In DNA, the CDR3 is TGTGCCAGCAGTCCAACAGGGTTCCAACGCAATGAGCAGTTCTTC. Translated: CASSPTGFQRNEQFF. The complete variable domain, with remaining parts taken from reference TRBV28 and TRBJ2-1, reads DVKVTQSSRYLVKRTGEKVFLECVQDMDHENMFWYRQDPGLGLRLIYFSYDVKMKEKGDIPEGYSVSREKKERFSLILESASTNQTSMYLCASSPTGFQRNEQFFGPGTRLTVL.

The CDR3 DNA reads TGTGCCAGCAGCAGGCACCAGGGGGCAGATACGCAGTATTTT. It encodes CASSRHQGADTQYF. The chain recombines TRBV7-9 with TRBJ2-3, with 7 bases aligning to TRBD1. Germline V gives CDR1 SEHNR, CDR2 FQNEAQ (reference sequence). Losses at the gene ends were 5 bases for V and 4 bases for J; bases not matched to a gene: 6. There are 14 residues in the CDR3.

The chain is built from TRBV29-1 and TRBJ1-2; D is ambiguous. Germline V gene data show CDR1 as SQVTM and CDR2 as ANQGSEA. The V end lost 6 bases, the J end lost 6 bases, and 14 bases lay between the germline ends. The CDR3 has 12 amino acids. In DNA, the CDR3 is TGCAGCGTGACCAGAAGTAAACATGGCTACACCTTC. It translates to CSVTRSKHGYTF.

As concerns this clonotype: The germline gene is not matched at one end of the junction; a read error may be the cause. The V gene is TRBV20-1, the J gene TRBJ2-3, with TRBD2 matching over 9 bases. The germline V gene encodes CDR1 DFQATT and CDR2 SNEGSKA (reference sequence). This CDR3 spans 14 amino acids. The CDR3 DNA sequence: TGCAGTGCCATCGGGACTAGCAGCACAGAAACGCAGTATTTT. Translated: CSAIGTSSTETQYF.

This chain connects TRBV28 to TRBJ2-7; possible D gene TRBD1, 5 bases. The V end was cut by 7 bases, the J end by 1 base, with 20 bases between. The V gene's germline CDR1 is MDHEN and CDR2 SYDVKM. The CDR3 covers 16 residues. As DNA, the CDR3 is TGTGCCAGCACCCAAGGCTCAGGGCTAGGGTCCTACGAGCAGTACTTC. It is translated as CASTQGSGLGSYEQYF.